This entry is about one T cell receptor beta chain. This CDR3 spans 13 amino acids. The V end was cut by 3 bases, the J end by 7 bases, with 13 bases between. Germline lookup yields CDR1 KGHSH and CDR2 LQKENI. These data are taken from a study of control samples from healthy donors and cancer patients. TCRdb's copy holds only in-frame clones and misses some; the assay was immunoSEQ multiplex PCR. The sample yields about 130,000 clones, approximately 91% seen once. Sequencing used blood. This receptor was obtained from a man in his fifties or sixties in good health. This chain uses TRBV18 with TRBJ2-7, with D maybe TRBD2 (5 bases). The CDR3 sequence: CASSPSRAGEQYF. The CDR3 DNA is TGTGCCAGCTCACCGAGCCGGGCGGGTGAGCAGTACTTC. The full variable domain, its missing parts supplied by reference TRBV18 and TRBJ2-7, is NAGVMQNPRHLVRRRGQEARLRCSPMKGHSHVYWYRQLPEEGLKFMVYLQKENIIDESGMPKERFSAEFPKEGPSILRIQQVVRGDSAAYFCASSPSRAGEQYFGPGTRLTVT.